This T cell receptor (beta chain) stems from a study of OX40 agonist ivuxolimab in advanced cancers. On the study more broadly: Eligibility admitted prior anti-PD-1, anti-PD-L1 or anti-CTLA-4 therapy; roughly 39% had some. Whole-study findings and limits: Relative to CD4+ cells, CD8+ T cells on average had more expanded clones.

The germline V and J ends were trimmed by 3 bases and 0 bases, with 12 bases remaining between them. Per germline, CDR1 MGHDK and CDR2 SYGVNS. This CDR3 is 15 amino acids long. Assay: immunoSEQ multiplex PCR; the TCRdb copy retains only in-frame clones and omits some. The sample has around 64,000 clones, about 90% seen once. Regarding this clone: The antigen is not known.

The origin of this receptor is an adult with an advanced solid tumor such as melanoma, head and neck, liver or kidney cancer. The material was CD4+ or CD8+ T cells sorted from blood, obtained in a trial of the OX40 agonist ivuxolimab. This rearrangement joins TRBV25-1 to TRBJ2-7, with a possible D match to TRBD2 (5 bases). Here the CDR3 DNA reads TGTGCCAGCAGTGATAAGGGAAGCGGCTCCTACGAGCAGTACTTC. Translating gives CASSDKGSGSYEQYF.